This T cell receptor beta chain was sequenced in a study of T cell responses to AZD1222 COVID-19 vaccine. With 0 bases clipped from V and 4 bases from J, the junction kept 2 bases outside the gene matches. The CDR3 has 14 residues. Per the germline V gene, CDR1 is SGHDT and CDR2 is YYEEEE. TCRdb's copy holds only in-frame clones and misses some; the assay was immunoSEQ multiplex PCR. The sample yields 130,000 or so clones, about 88% seen once. The sequenced sample was peripheral blood, obtained 28 days after the second AZD1222 dose. This sequence was found in an adult who received the AZD1222 COVID-19 vaccine. V is TRBV5-6 and J is TRBJ1-2, with 8 bases fitting TRBD1. The CDR3 DNA follows: TGTGCCAGCAGCTTGGGGACAGGGAGCTATGGCTACACCTTC. Its protein is CASSLGTGSYGYTF.